The rows below give T cell receptor beta chains drawn from one sample of a study of memory CD4+ T cells and cytomegalovirus serostatus. TCRdb's table, derived via immunoSEQ multiplex PCR, lists solely in-frame clones and lacks some. The sample holds 60,000 to 70,000 clones, about 78% seen once. Sequenced sample: memory CD4+ T cells from blood. These receptors all come from an adult in good health and CMV-seronegative. Some clones in this sample may be carry-over from other donors' samples. Each CDR3 is given with its conserved first and last residue. The order of the fields is V gene, clone size, J gene, D gene, CDR3 DNA, CDR3 protein. A D gene is named only where the DNA matches it firmly. Size values are once, few and many counts, or a class for expanded clones, and some rows have none.

>TRBV13|-|TRBJ2-1|-
TGTGCCAGCAGCTCAAACCGGGACTCTTATTACAATGAGCAGTTCTTC
CASSSNRDSYYNEQFF
>TRBV28|-|TRBJ2-5|-
TGTGCCAGCAGTTTATCATCTAGGTGGGAGACCCAGTACTTC
CASSLSSRWETQYF
>TRBV5-4|-|TRBJ1-1|-
TGTGCCAGCAGCCTACAAACCACTGAAGCTTTCTTT
CASSLQTTEAFF
>TRBV5-4|-|TRBJ2-5|TRBD1
TGTGCCAGCAGTCCCCGGGACAGGGCGACGCAAGAGACCCAGTACTTC
CASSPRDRATQETQYF
>TRBV18|-|TRBJ1-2|-
TGTGCCAGCTCACCGGCGGCAGGGCACGGCTACACCTTC
CASSPAAGHGYTF
>TRBV14|-|TRBJ1-2|-
TGTGCCAGCAGCCAGGGCCTCCCCCAGGGTGGCTACACCTTC
CASSQGLPQGGYTF
>TRBV6-1|few|TRBJ1-2|-
TGTGCCAGCAGTGACTGGGGGACTGGCTACACCTTC
CASSDWGTGYTF
>TRBV5-4|-|TRBJ2-7|TRBD1
TGTGCCAGCAGCCCCCCGACAGGGCAAACCTACGAGCAGTACTTC
CASSPPTGQTYEQYF
>TRBV30|-|TRBJ1-2|TRBD1
TGTGCCTCCCTCGCAGGGGGTGGAAACTATGGCTACACCTTC
CASLAGGGNYGYTF
>TRBV9|-|TRBJ2-5|-
TGTGCCAGCAGCCCCCGAGTTAGAGGGGGGGGGCTCGAGACCCAGTACTTC
CASSPRVRGGGLETQYF
>TRBV6-1|once|TRBJ1-2|TRBD1
TGTGCCAGCAGTGCAGGGGGATATGGCTACACCTTC
CASSAGGYGYTF
>TRBV7-2|-|TRBJ2-3|-
TGTGCCAGCAGCCCAAGACAGGTCACTAGCACAGATACGCAGTATTTT
CASSPRQVTSTDTQYF
>TRBV15|-|TRBJ1-1|TRBD1
TGTGCCACCAGCCAGCAGGGGGATATTGTGAACACTGAAGCTTTCTTT
CATSQQGDIVNTEAFF
>TRBV6-5|-|TRBJ2-7|-
TGTGCCAGCAGTTACCGGTATTCGGCCTACGAGCAGTACTTC
CASSYRYSAYEQYF
>TRBV4-1|once|TRBJ1-3|-
TGCGCCAGCAGCCGCCGCCCGGGGCTTTTC
CASSRRPGLF
>TRBV4-1|few|TRBJ1-4|-
TGCGCCAGCAGCCAAGAGGGACGAGGTGAAAAACTGTTTTTT
CASSQEGRGEKLFF
>TRBV28|-|TRBJ1-5|-
TGTGCCAGCAGCCCCGGGGTATTGAGCAATCAGCCCCAGCATTTT
CASSPGVLSNQPQHF
>TRBV5-1|-|TRBJ2-1|-
TGCGCCAGCAGCAGAGCCGGACAGTACTCCTACAATGAGCAGTTCTTC
CASSRAGQYSYNEQFF
>TRBV11-2|-|TRBJ1-2|-
TGTGCCAGCAGCTCGCTTTTCCGGGGAGAATATGGCTACACCTTC
CASSSLFRGEYGYTF
>TRBV27|few|TRBJ1-2|-
TGTGCCAGCAGTTCTTGGGGACAAGACAATAACTATGGCTACACCTTC
CASSSWGQDNNYGYTF
>TRBV28|-|TRBJ1-1|TRBD1
TGTGCCAGCAGACCCGGGACAGCAAACATGAACACTGAAGCTTTCTTT
CASRPGTANMNTEAFF
>TRBV27|-|TRBJ1-3|TRBD1
TGTGCCAGCAGTCCGAACAGGGGTAGAAACACCATATATTTT
CASSPNRGRNTIYF
>TRBV7-9|-|TRBJ2-1|TRBD2
TGTGCCAGCAGCCCCACCGGCGGGGGGGCCGGAAATGAGCAGTTCTTC
CASSPTGGGAGNEQFF
>TRBV9|-|TRBJ2-5|TRBD1
TGTGCCAGCAGCGTAGCGGGGGGGACAGGGGGCGCGGTAGAGACCCAGTACTTC
CASSVAGGTGGAVETQYF
>TRBV7-2|-|TRBJ1-1|-
TGTGCCAGCAGCCCCCAGGTGAACACTGAAGCTTTCTTT
CASSPQVNTEAFF
>TRBV6-6|-|TRBJ1-2|TRBD1
TGTGCCAGCAGTTACAGCAGGGGGCGCGGGGGCTACACCTTC
CASSYSRGRGGYTF
>TRBV2|-|TRBJ2-5|-
TGTGCCAGCACCTGGACTATGGAAGAGACCCAGTACTTC
CASTWTMEETQYF
>TRBV7-2|-|TRBJ2-3|-
TGTGCCAGTGGGGTTCTAGGGGCAGATACGCAGTATTTT
CASGVLGADTQYF